Below, 2 T cell receptor beta chains from the same sample are listed, as sequenced in a study of human versus mouse CDR3 diversity and MHC coevolution. Profiling relied on immunoSEQ multiplex PCR, and the TCRdb table lists in-frame clones only, not all of them. This table has around 59,000 clones, 85% to 95% appearing once. Sequences were obtained from naive CD4+ T cells from blood. Subset described: CD45RO-negative CD62L-positive naive CD4 T cells. The receptors were gathered from a person aged 55 to 75 in good health.

The chain has TRBV5-1 and TRBJ2-5, with D possibly TRBD1 on 5 matching bases. This CDR3 has 13 residues. Trimming removed 3 bases at V and 4 bases at J, with 10 bases between. The germline V gene has CDR1 SGHRS and CDR2 YFSETQ. The CDR3 nucleotides are TGCGCCAGCAGCTGGGGCGCAGGAGAGACCCAGTACTTC. Translation gives CASSWGAGETQYF.

The chain recombines TRBV18 with TRBJ1-1; D perhaps matches TRBD1 (5 bases). Germline lookup yields CDR1 KGHSH and CDR2 LQKENI. The CDR3 is made up of 13 amino acids. The V gene lost 7 bases and the J gene lost 4 bases, with 13 bases spanning the gap. CDR3 nucleotides: TGTGCCAGCTTGGAGGGGCTGAGCACTGAAGCTTTCTTT. Protein: CASLEGLSTEAFF.